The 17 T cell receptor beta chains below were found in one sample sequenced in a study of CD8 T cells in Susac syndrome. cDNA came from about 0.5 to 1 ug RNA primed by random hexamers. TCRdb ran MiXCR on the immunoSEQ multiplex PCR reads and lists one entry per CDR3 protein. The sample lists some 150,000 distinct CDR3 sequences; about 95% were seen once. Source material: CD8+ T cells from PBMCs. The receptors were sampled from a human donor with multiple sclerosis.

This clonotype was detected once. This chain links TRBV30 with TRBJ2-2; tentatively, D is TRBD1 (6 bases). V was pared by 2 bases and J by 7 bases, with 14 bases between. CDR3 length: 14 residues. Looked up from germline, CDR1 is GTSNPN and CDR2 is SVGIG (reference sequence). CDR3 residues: CAWSNRDIHGELFF. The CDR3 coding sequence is TGTGCCTGGAGTAACCGGGACATTCACGGGGAGCTGTTTTTT.

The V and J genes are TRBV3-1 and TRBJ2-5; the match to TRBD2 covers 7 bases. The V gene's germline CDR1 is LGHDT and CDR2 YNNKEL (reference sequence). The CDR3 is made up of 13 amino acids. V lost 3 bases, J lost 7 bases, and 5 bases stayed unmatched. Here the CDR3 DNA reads TGTGCCAGCAGCCAGGGAGGGCTGGGGACCCAGTACTTC. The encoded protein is CASSQGGLGTQYF.

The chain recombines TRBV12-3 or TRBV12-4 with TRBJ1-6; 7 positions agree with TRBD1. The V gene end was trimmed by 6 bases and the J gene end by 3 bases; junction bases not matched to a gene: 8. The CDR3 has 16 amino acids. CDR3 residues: CASSKTGTNYNSPLHF. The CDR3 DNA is TGTGCCAGCAGCAAGACAGGGACAAACTATAATTCACCCCTCCACTTT.

CDR3 in DNA: TGCAGCGTCGATGGTCTAGCGGGGGCCCATCCTCCTGCCACAGATACGCAGTATTTT. Translated: CSVDGLAGAHPPATDTQYF. The chain employs TRBV29-1 and TRBJ2-3; 10 bases align to TRBD2. Germline CDR1 reads SQVTM; CDR2 reads ANQGSEA. The trim removed 6 bases at V and 2 bases at J, leaving 20 bases unmatched. The length of the CDR3 is 19 residues.

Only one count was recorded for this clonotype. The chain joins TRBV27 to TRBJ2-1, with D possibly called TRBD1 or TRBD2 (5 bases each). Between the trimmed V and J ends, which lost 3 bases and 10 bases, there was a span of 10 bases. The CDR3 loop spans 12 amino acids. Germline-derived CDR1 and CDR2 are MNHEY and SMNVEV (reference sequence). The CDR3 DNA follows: TGTGCCAGCAGTTTCGGGGCAGGGGAGCAGTTCTTC. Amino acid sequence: CASSFGAGEQFF.

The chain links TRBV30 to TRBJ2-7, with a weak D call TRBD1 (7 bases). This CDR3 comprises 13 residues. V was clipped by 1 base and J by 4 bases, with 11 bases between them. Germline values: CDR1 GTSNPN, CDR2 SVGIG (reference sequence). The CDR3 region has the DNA TGTGCCTGGAGTGCTCAGGGGGGTTACGAGCAGTACTTC. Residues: CAWSAQGGYEQYF.

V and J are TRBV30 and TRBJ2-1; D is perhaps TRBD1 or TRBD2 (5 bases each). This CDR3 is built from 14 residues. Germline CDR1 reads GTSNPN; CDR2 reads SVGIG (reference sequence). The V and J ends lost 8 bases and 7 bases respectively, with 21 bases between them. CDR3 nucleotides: TGTGCCCTTTTCCGGGACCCGAGGGAGAATGAGCAGTTCTTC. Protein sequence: CALFRDPRENEQFF.

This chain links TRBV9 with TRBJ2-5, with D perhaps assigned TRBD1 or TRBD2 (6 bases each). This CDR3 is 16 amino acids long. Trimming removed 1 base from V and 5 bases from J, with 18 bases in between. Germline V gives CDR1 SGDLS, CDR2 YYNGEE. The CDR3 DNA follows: TGTGCCAGCAGCGTATTCCTTGGGGGGCTCCTGGAGACCCAGTACTTC. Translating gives CASSVFLGGLLETQYF.

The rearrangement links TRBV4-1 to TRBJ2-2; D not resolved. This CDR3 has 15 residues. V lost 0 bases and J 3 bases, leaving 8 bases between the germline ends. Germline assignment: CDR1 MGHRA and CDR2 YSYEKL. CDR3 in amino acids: CASSQDDTDTGELFF. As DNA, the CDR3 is TGCGCCAGCAGCCAAGATGATACGGACACCGGGGAGCTGTTTTTT.

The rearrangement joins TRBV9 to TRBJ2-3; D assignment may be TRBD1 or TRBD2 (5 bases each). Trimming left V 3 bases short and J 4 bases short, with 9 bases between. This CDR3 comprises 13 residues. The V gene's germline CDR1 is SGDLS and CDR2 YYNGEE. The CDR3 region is CASSEGPADTQYF. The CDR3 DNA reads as TGTGCCAGCAGCGAGGGACCGGCAGATACGCAGTATTTT.

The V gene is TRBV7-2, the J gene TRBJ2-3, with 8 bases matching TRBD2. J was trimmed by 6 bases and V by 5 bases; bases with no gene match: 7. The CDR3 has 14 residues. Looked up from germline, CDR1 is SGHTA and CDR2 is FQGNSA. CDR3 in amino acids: CASSISSGADTQYF. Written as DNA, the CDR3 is TGTGCCAGCAGCATAAGTAGCGGGGCGGATACGCAGTATTTT.

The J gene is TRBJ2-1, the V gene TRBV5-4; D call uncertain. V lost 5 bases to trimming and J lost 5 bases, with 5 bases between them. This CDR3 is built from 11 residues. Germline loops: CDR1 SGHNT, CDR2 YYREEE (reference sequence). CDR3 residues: CASSQHNEQFF. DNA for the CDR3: TGTGCCAGCAGTCAACACAATGAGCAGTTCTTC. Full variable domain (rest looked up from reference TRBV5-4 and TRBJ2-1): ETGVTQSPTHLIKTRGQQVTLRCSSQSGHNTVSWYQQALGQGPQFIFQYYREEENGRGNFPPRFSGLQFPNYSSELNVNALELDDSALYLCASSQHNEQFFGPGTRLTVL.

The CDR3 protein is CASSVELQETQYF. DNA of the CDR3: TGTGCCAGCAGCGTAGAACTCCAAGAGACCCAGTACTTC. The chain is built from TRBV9 and TRBJ2-5; no clear D gene. Germline CDR1 and CDR2: SGDLS and YYNGEE. With 0 bases removed from V and 1 base from J, the gap between germline ends came to 4 bases. The length of the CDR3 is 13 residues.

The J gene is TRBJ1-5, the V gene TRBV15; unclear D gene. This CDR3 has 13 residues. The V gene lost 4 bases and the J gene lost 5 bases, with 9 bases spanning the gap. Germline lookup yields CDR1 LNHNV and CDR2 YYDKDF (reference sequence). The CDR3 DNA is TGTGCCACCAGCACGGATTTATATCAGCCCCAGCATTTT. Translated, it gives CATSTDLYQPQHF.

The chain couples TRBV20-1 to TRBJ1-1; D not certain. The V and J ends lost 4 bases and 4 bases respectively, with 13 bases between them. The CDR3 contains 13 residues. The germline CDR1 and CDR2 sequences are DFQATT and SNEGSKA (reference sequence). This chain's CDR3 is CSATMGAPTEAFF. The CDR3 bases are TGCAGTGCTACAATGGGCGCCCCCACTGAAGCTTTCTTT.

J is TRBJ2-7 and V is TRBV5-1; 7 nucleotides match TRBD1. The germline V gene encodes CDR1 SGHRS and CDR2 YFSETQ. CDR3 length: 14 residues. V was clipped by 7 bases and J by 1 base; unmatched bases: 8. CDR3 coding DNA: TGCGCCAGCCACGATCAGGGGGATTCCTACGAGCAGTACTTC. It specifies CASHDQGDSYEQYF. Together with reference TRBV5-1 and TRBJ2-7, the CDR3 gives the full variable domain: KAGVTQTPRYLIKTRGQQVTLSCSPISGHRSVSWYQQTPGQGLQFLFEYFSETQRNKGNFPGRFSGRQFSNSRSEMNVSTLELGDSALYLCASHDQGDSYEQYFGPGTRLTVT.

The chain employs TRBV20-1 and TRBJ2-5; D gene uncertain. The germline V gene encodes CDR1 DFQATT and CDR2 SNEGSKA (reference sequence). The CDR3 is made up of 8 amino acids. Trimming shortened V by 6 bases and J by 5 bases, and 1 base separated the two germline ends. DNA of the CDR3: TGCAGTGCGGAGACCCAGTACTTC. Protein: CSAETQYF.